This T cell receptor (beta chain) stems from a study of cytomegalovirus exposure and HLA in healthy donors. Both 60 Vbeta primers and 13 Jbeta primers went into the PCR. Clones were sequenced by immunoSEQ multiplex PCR, and TCRdb holds only the in-frame ones, with some missing. The data include more than 30,000 clones; the top ten clones carry 8.9%. The CDR3 runs 15 residues. Germline CDR1 is MNHEY and CDR2 is SMNVEV (reference sequence). V dropped 8 bases and J dropped 2 bases, with 17 bases sitting between them. The sequenced material came from PBMCs. This sequence joins TRBV27 and TRBJ2-3; possible D gene TRBD2, 5 bases. This sequence originates from a man aged 35 to 55 in good health and CMV-seropositive. CDR3 sequence: CASHALGEPTDTQYF. Written as DNA, the CDR3 is TGTGCCAGCCATGCTTTGGGAGAACCCACAGATACGCAGTATTTT.